The sequence of this T cell receptor beta chain was determined in a study of blood T cell repertoires in COVID-19. Turning to the study itself: Sites across the United States, Italy and Spain contributed samples from acute and convalescent COVID-19. From T cells, B-cell-depleted T cells, or PBMCs came the material, which was cDNA or gDNA.

As handled by the study authors: Reference gene primer amplification gave estimated nucleated cell counts. Produced via immunoSEQ multiplex PCR; TCRdb's table is partial and in-frame only. For V, J and clone size, that table is used; D and trimming come from the DNA. Of fewer than 250,000 clones in the sample, 80% to 90% were seen once. The material sequenced was peripheral blood. The sequence derives from a woman aged 80 or older with acute or convalescent COVID-19.

The CDR3 loop reads CAWSVTGADNEQFF. CDR3 bases: TGTGCCTGGAGCGTTACAGGGGCGGACAATGAGCAGTTCTTC. The chain links TRBV30 to TRBJ2-1; 7 bases match TRBD1. Trimming removed 3 bases from V and 5 bases from J; junction bases left unmatched: 7. Germline assignment: CDR1 GTSNPN and CDR2 SVGIG (reference sequence). CDR3 length: 14 residues. The whole variable domain, remainder taken from reference TRBV30 and TRBJ2-1, is SQTIHQWPATLVQPVGSPLSLECTVEGTSNPNLYWYRQAAGRGLQLLFYSVGIGQISSEVPQNLSASRPQDRQFILSSKKLLLSDSGFYLCAWSVTGADNEQFFGPGTRLTVL.